What follows are 20 T cell receptor beta chains derived from one specimen sequenced in a study of blood T cells in healthy people across ages. Combining a sample-barcoded 5' primer with a J-beta primer mix, a second PCR ran for roughly 7 to 12 cycles. Each CDR3 protein gets one entry after TCRdb re-called the 5' RACE reads with MiXCR. The data contain about 840,000 distinct CDR3 sequences, 25% to 35% of them seen just once; the ten biggest clones take up 10%. These sequences were also reported in another study, on T cells of mothers and their children.

The material sequenced was blood. All receptors derive from a middle-aged woman in good health.

This sequence joins TRBV7-2 and TRBJ2-1; D perhaps matches TRBD2 (6 bases). CDR1 and CDR2 from the germline V gene are SGHTA and FQGNSA. CDR3 size: 13 residues. The germline V and J ends were trimmed by 5 bases and 12 bases, with 17 bases remaining between them. The CDR3, as DNA: TGTGCCAGCAGCCTAGGGACTCCCAGTAGGCAGTTCTTC. This translates into CASSLGTPSRQFF. The full variable domain, rest sourced from reference TRBV7-2 and TRBJ2-1, is GAGVSQSPSNKVTEKGKDVELRCDPISGHTALYWYRQSLGQGLEFLIYFQGNSAPDKSGLPSDRFSAERTGGSVSTLTIQRTQQEDSAVYLCASSLGTPSRQFFGPGTRLTVL.

This clonotype was detected many times. The rearrangement uses TRBV18 and TRBJ2-5; possible D gene TRBD2, 7 bases. Trimming removed 4 bases from V and 4 bases from J, with 16 bases in between. The germline V gene encodes CDR1 KGHSH and CDR2 LQKENI. This CDR3 has 15 residues. CDR3 amino acids: CASSRTGGSGETQYF. The CDR3 nucleotides are TGTGCCAGCTCACGGACGGGGGGCAGCGGAGAGACCCAGTACTTC.

This clonotype was observed a handful of times. The rearrangement joins TRBV2 to TRBJ1-1; TRBD1 aligns across 7 bases. The CDR3 has 11 residues. Germline values: CDR1 SNHLY, CDR2 FYNNEI. The V and J ends lost 6 bases and 7 bases, in that order; junction bases with no gene match: 2. The CDR3 nucleotides read TGTGCCAGCAGGGGGGACAGTGAAGCTTTCTTT. Protein product: CASRGDSEAFF.

The chain employs TRBV7-9 and TRBJ2-6, with D possibly TRBD1 on 6 matching bases. From germline, CDR1 is SEHNR and CDR2 FQNEAQ (reference sequence). Trimming removed 5 bases from V and 2 bases from J, with 19 bases in between. The CDR3 is 18 residues long. The CDR3 protein is CASSAEHGQLTGANVLTF. The DNA for the CDR3 is TGTGCCAGCAGCGCCGAGCACGGACAGTTGACTGGGGCCAACGTCCTGACTTTC.

The sample holds a few counts of this clonotype. The genes are TRBV7-2 and TRBJ2-1, with D perhaps matching TRBD1 or TRBD2 (5 bases each). V lost 4 bases and J lost 4, with 20 bases in between. CDR1 and CDR2 from the germline V gene are SGHTA and FQGNSA. CDR3 length equals 17 residues. CDR3 DNA sequence: TGTGCCAGCAGCTCACTCCCGGGGACGGCGACTTACAATGAGCAGTTCTTC. Its translation: CASSSLPGTATYNEQFF. Full variable domain (missing parts from reference TRBV7-2 and TRBJ2-1): GAGVSQSPSNKVTEKGKDVELRCDPISGHTALYWYRQSLGQGLEFLIYFQGNSAPDKSGLPSDRFSAERTGGSVSTLTIQRTQQEDSAVYLCASSSLPGTATYNEQFFGPGTRLTVL.

This clonotype was seen many times. This sequence joins TRBV29-1 and TRBJ2-6; possibly TRBD1 for D (5 bases). V gave up 4 bases and J gave up 4 bases, with 17 bases separating them. CDR1 and CDR2 (germline): SQVTM, ANQGSEA. The CDR3 is 16 amino acids. The chain's CDR3 is CSVVSQGLGGANVLTF. The CDR3 DNA reads TGCAGCGTTGTCAGTCAGGGCCTAGGAGGGGCCAACGTCCTGACTTTC.

The chain recombines TRBV30 with TRBJ1-5; no reliable D call. The CDR3 has 14 residues. With 2 bases removed from V and 3 bases from J, the gap between germline ends came to 11 bases. Germline-derived CDR1 and CDR2 are GTSNPN and SVGIG (reference sequence). CDR3 sequence reads: CAWSRTNNNQPQHF. CDR3 nucleotides: TGTGCCTGGAGTAGGACTAATAACAATCAGCCCCAGCATTTT.

The chain couples TRBV12-3 or TRBV12-4 to TRBJ1-1, with 9 bases that match TRBD1. V shed 3 bases and J 5 bases; nucleotides not matched to a gene: 4. CDR3 size: 14 residues. The CDR3 here is CASSLNRGRTEAFF. The CDR3 bases are TGTGCCAGCAGTTTGAACAGGGGGCGAACTGAAGCTTTCTTT.

V gene TRBV12-3 or TRBV12-4 combines with J gene TRBJ2-1; TRBD2 is a possible D gene (6 bases). The DNA end lines up better with TRBJ2-7; the J call may be wrong. This CDR3 is 15 amino acids long. The chain's CDR3 is CASSPRGGKNNEQYF. CDR3 DNA sequence: TGTGCCAGCAGTCCTCGGGGCGGGAAAAACAATGAGCAGTACTTC.

This clonotype occurred many times. The J gene is TRBJ2-1, the V gene TRBV7-2, with TRBD1 identical over 8 bases. The germline gives CDR1 SGHTA, CDR2 FQGNSA. CDR3 length: 15 amino acids. J was trimmed by 3 bases and V by 5 bases; bases with no gene match: 6. CDR3 protein: CASSAPDRGYNEQFF. The CDR3 DNA reads as TGTGCCAGCAGCGCCCCCGACAGGGGCTACAATGAGCAGTTCTTC.

The chain has TRBV14 and TRBJ1-1; D not resolved. This CDR3 contains 16 residues. Germline CDR1 reads SGHDN; CDR2 reads FVKESK. The V gene lost 0 bases and the J gene lost 6 bases, with 17 bases spanning the gap. CDR3 sequence: CASSQDRAGLWAEAFF. For the CDR3, the DNA is TGTGCCAGCAGCCAAGATCGGGCAGGCCTTTGGGCTGAAGCTTTCTTT.

As for this clonotype: The conserved final phenylalanine or tryptophan is absent from the CDR3, which likely points to a read error. No DNA is shown, since the ends of the CDR3 on it are uncertain; the CDR3 is the one TCRdb lists. The rearrangement uses TRBV21-1 and TRBJ1-2; no check of the table's D call, TRBD1, against the DNA was made. TRBV21-1 constitutes a pseudogene. The CDR3 has 15 residues if both end residues are counted. The CDR3: CASRYRESPNYGYTC.

This clonotype was detected only a few times. V is TRBV10-3 and J is TRBJ1-2; D gene unclear. CDR1 and CDR2 from the germline V gene are ENHRY and SYGVKD. Trimming stripped 1 base from V and 7 bases from J, with 10 bases between. CDR3 size: 13 residues. In DNA, the CDR3 is TGTGCCATCAGTGAGTGGGGAGAAGCTGGCTACACCTTC. Encoded protein: CAISEWGEAGYTF.

This clonotype was detected only a few times. CDR3 amino acids: CSATFPGTGNYGYTF. DNA for the CDR3: TGCAGTGCAACTTTTCCCGGGACAGGCAACTATGGCTACACCTTC. The chain couples TRBV20-1 to TRBJ1-2; 8 bases match TRBD1. The CDR3 has 15 residues. The junction had 11 bases not matched to a gene; V was cut back by 6 bases and J by 2 bases. Germline V gene data show CDR1 as DFQATT and CDR2 as SNEGSKA (reference sequence).

This clonotype was seen ten or more times. This chain uses TRBV7-9 with TRBJ2-7; D may match TRBD1 or TRBD2 (5 bases each). Per germline, CDR1 SEHNR and CDR2 FQNEAQ (reference sequence). The V and J ends lost 1 base and 6 bases respectively, with 19 bases between them. The CDR3 has 16 residues. The CDR3 is CASSLVSSFGAREQYF. CDR3 sequence (DNA): TGTGCCAGCAGCTTAGTTTCGTCGTTCGGGGCCCGCGAGCAGTACTTC.

The chain recombines TRBV5-1 with TRBJ2-2, with 8 bases lining up with TRBD1. V lost 6 bases to trimming and J lost 1 base; unmatched junction nucleotides: 5. This CDR3 is 15 amino acids long. Per the germline V gene, CDR1 is SGHRS and CDR2 is YFSETQ. The CDR3 loop reads CASKMGTGNTGELFF. The CDR3 coding sequence is TGCGCCAGCAAAATGGGGACAGGGAACACCGGGGAGCTGTTTTTT. Based on the CDR3 plus reference TRBV5-1 and TRBJ2-2, the full variable domain is KAGVTQTPRYLIKTRGQQVTLSCSPISGHRSVSWYQQTPGQGLQFLFEYFSETQRNKGNFPGRFSGRQFSNSRSEMNVSTLELGDSALYLCASKMGTGNTGELFFGEGSRLTVL.

V is TRBV7-9 and J is TRBJ1-1, with no clear D. Germline assignment: CDR1 SEHNR and CDR2 FQNEAQ (reference sequence). V lost 4 bases, J lost 7 bases, and 10 bases lay in between. This CDR3 is 12 amino acids long. The CDR3, as DNA: TGTGCCAGCAGCTACGAGGTTGGTGAAGCTTTCTTT. Encoded protein: CASSYEVGEAFF.

As regards this clonotype: At one end, the junction sequence differs from germline, possibly due to a read error. The chain employs TRBV12-3 or TRBV12-4 and TRBJ2-3, with D perhaps given as TRBD1 or TRBD2 (6 bases each). This CDR3 comprises 16 residues. CDR3 bases: TGTGCCAGCAGTCCCAATGGGGGGCAGACGACAGATGCGCAGTATTTT. Its translation is CASSPNGGQTTDAQYF.

The chain carries TRBV5-5 and TRBJ1-1; no clear D. This CDR3 comprises 15 residues. CDR1 SGHKS and CDR2 YYEKEE come from the germline V gene (reference sequence). Trimming took 4 bases from V and 0 from J, leaving 13 bases between them. The DNA for the CDR3 is TGTGCCAGCAGCCCGTGGACCCGGCTGAACACTGAAGCTTTCTTT. Protein: CASSPWTRLNTEAFF.

This clonotype occurred many times. The genes are TRBV29-1 and TRBJ2-7; D may be TRBD1 (5 bases). This CDR3 is 13 amino acids long. CDR1 is SQVTM and CDR2 is ANQGSEA in the germline V gene. The germline V and J ends were trimmed by 4 bases and 2 bases, with 12 bases remaining between them. The DNA for the CDR3 is TGCAGCGTTGCCCCGACAGCAGCCTACGAGCAGTACTTC. The encoded protein is CSVAPTAAYEQYF.